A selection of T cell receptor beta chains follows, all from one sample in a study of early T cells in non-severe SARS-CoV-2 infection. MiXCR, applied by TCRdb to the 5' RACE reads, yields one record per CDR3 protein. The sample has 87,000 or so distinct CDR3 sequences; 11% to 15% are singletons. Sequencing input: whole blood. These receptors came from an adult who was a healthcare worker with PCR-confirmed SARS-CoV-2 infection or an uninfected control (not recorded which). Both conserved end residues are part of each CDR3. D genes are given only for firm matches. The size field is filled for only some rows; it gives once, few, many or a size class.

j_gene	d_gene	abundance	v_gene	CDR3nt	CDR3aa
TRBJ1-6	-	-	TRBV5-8	TGTGCCAGCAGCTTGGGGGGGGCGATTAATTCACCCCTCCACTTT	CASSLGGAINSPLHF
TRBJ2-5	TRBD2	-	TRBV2	TGTGCCAGCATTTTGAGCGGGGGGCCCGTTCAAGAGACCCAGTACTTC	CASILSGGPVQETQYF
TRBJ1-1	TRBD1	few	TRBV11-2	TGTGCCAGCAGCCCGGGACAGGCCAGGGGTGACACTGAAGCTTTCTTT	CASSPGQARGDTEAFF
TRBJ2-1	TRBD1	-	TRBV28	TGTGCCAGCAGTTTATTGGGACAGGGGCTTCGTGAGCAGTTCTTC	CASSLLGQGLREQFF
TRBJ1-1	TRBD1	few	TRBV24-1	TGTGCCACCAGGGGGACAGGGGCGAACACTGAAGCTTTCTTT	CATRGTGANTEAFF
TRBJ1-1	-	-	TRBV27	TGTGCCAGCAAGAGTACAGTGAACACTGAAGCTTTCTTT	CASKSTVNTEAFF
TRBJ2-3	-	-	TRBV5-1	TGCGCCAGCAGCTTGGGTTGGCGGGGTTTAGATACGCAGTATTTT	CASSLGWRGLDTQYF
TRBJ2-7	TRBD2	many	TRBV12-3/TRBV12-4	TGTGCCAGCGGCCCAACTAGCGGGGGGACCTACGAGCAGTACTTC	CASGPTSGGTYEQYF
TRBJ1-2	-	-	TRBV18	TGTGCCAGCTCCTCAGACAGCTATGGCTACACCTTC	CASSSDSYGYTF
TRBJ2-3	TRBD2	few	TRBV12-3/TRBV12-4	TGTGCCAGCAGTTCGTTCGGGACTAGCGGGGGCCCCTACACAGATACGCAGTATTTT	CASSSFGTSGGPYTDTQYF
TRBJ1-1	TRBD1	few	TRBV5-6	TGTGCCAGCAGCTTCAGGGGGGTGAACACTGAAGCTTTCTTT	CASSFRGVNTEAFF
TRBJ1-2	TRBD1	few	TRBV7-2	TGTGCCAGCAGCCAACGACAGGGGGCGGATGGCTACACCTTC	CASSQRQGADGYTF